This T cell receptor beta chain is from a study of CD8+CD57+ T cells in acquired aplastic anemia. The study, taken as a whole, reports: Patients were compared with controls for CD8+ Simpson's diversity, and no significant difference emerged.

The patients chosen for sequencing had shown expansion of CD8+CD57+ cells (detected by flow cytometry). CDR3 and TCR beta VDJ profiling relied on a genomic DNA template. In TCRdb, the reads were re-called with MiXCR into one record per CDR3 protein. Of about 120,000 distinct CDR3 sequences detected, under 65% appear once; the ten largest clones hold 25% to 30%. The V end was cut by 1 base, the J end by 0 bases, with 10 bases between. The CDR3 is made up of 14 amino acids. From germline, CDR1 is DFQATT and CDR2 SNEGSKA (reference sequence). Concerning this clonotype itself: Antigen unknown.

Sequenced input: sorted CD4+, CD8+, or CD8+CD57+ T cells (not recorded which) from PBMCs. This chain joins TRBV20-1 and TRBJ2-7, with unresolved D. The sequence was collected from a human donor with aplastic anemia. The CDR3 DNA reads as TGCAGTGCTAGAGCCCGGACCTCCTCCTACGAGCAGTACTTC. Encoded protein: CSARARTSSYEQYF.